This T cell receptor beta chain was identified during a study of blood T cell repertoires in COVID-19. Sequencing was performed with immunoSEQ multiplex PCR; in TCRdb, only in-frame clones are kept and a portion is missing. The sample lists a few hundred thousand clones, around 89% seen once, with 1.5% to 2% in the top ten. Germline CDR1 and CDR2: SGHDT and YYEEEE. The CDR3 is made up of 13 amino acids. Trimming took 0 bases from V and 8 from J, leaving 9 bases between them. The chain carries TRBV5-6 and TRBJ2-1; possibly TRBD1 for D (5 bases). The receptor's source is a woman aged 40 to 50 who had recovered from COVID-19. What was sequenced was PBMCs or T cells enriched from blood (not recorded which). CDR3 nucleotides: TGTGCCAGCAGCTTGGACAGGAGTTATGAGCAGTTCTTC. Translation gives CASSLDRSYEQFF. Together with reference TRBV5-6 and TRBJ2-1, the CDR3 gives the full variable domain: DAGVTQSPTHLIKTRGQQVTLRCSPKSGHDTVSWYQQALGQGPQFIFQYYEEEERQRGNFPDRFSGHQFPNYSSELNVNALLLGDSALYLCASSLDRSYEQFFGPGTRLTVL.